This TCR beta chain was sequenced in a study of cytomegalovirus exposure and HLA in healthy donors. Primers: 60 Vbeta forward and 13 Jbeta reverse. Some clones are missing from TCRdb's copy, which holds only in-frame ones; the method was immunoSEQ multiplex PCR. The sample has 120,000 or so clones; 81% are singletons. Input material: PBMCs. The clonotype was recovered from a man aged 18 to 29 in good health and CMV-seropositive.

CDR3 residues: CASSGQGNTGELFF. Here the CDR3 DNA reads TGTGCCAGCAGCGGACAGGGGAACACCGGGGAGCTGTTTTTT. The chain is built from TRBV9 and TRBJ2-2; 7 nucleotides match TRBD1. The V gene's germline CDR1 is SGDLS and CDR2 YYNGEE. The ends lost 3 bases at V and 1 base at J; junction bases unmatched: 0. This CDR3 is built from 14 residues.